This TCR beta chain was retrieved from a study of T cells in Graves' hyperthyroidism and ophthalmopathy. Across the study: Any treatment followed the collection of peripheral blood at initial diagnosis.

V shed 1 base and J shed 0 bases, with 6 bases lying between them. Germline CDR1 is SGHAT and CDR2 is FQNNGV. The CDR3 extends over 14 amino acids. This clonotype was observed many times. It was RNA transcripts that yielded the amplified TCR beta CDR3 regions. A first-round RT-PCR of the TCR CDR3 used the HTBI primer set. One entry per CDR3 protein results from TCRdb running MiXCR on the multiplex PCR reads. The data contain some 650,000 distinct CDR3 sequences, about a sixth of them singletons. The receptor comes from a woman aged 40-49 years with Graves' ophthalmopathy. The material sequenced was blood. The chain uses TRBV11-2 and TRBJ1-2; D ambiguous. The CDR3 region is CASSLAAPNYGYTF. In DNA form, the CDR3 reads TGTGCCAGCAGCTTAGCGGCCCCTAACTATGGCTACACCTTC.